The T cell receptor beta chain under discussion was sequenced for a study of blood T cell repertoires in COVID-19. Study-level information: Samples taken during acute and convalescent COVID-19 were collected in the United States, Italy and Spain.

V gave up 3 bases and J gave up 9 bases; unmatched junction bases: 14. The CDR3 sequence is 17 residues long. From germline, CDR1 is LNHDA and CDR2 SQIVND (reference sequence). Generated by immunoSEQ multiplex PCR, the TCRdb table keeps only in-frame clones and is missing some. The sample has approximately 68,000 clones; about nine tenths are singletons. The sample comprised peripheral blood. This sequence originates from a man aged 50 to 59 with active COVID-19. The chain has TRBV19 and TRBJ2-2; the match to TRBD1 covers 9 bases. The CDR3 loop is CASSMPGQGRVKRELFF. The CDR3 coding sequence is TGTGCCAGTAGTATGCCGGGACAGGGACGCGTTAAAAGGGAGCTGTTTTTT.